One sample yielded the 24 T cell receptor beta chains listed below, sequenced in a study of shared clonotypes between healthy human individuals (dated by TCRdb to the early 2020s). Preparation of the library involved the immunoSEQ multiplex PCR assay. The clones in this table, taken by TCRdb from immuneACCESS, are in-frame only. Not every clone is retained; where verified, under half of the shortfall comes from an unresolved V gene, and the cause of the rest is unknown. Present in this sample are approximately 940,000 clones, around 80% of which were seen just once. The ten top clones hold over 1.3% of the sample. The sample comprised memory CD4+ T cells sorted from blood. The cell subset or site label on this specimen signifies: CD45RA-negative fraction. The source is a man aged 18-30 years in good health.

Concerning this clone itself: A much larger clone differs from this one at a single base, so this may be a read error. V gene TRBV6-6 combines with J gene TRBJ2-7, with unresolved D. CDR3 size: 11 residues. The V gene lost 6 bases and the J gene lost 1 base, with 4 bases spanning the gap. Germline lookup yields CDR1 MNHNY and CDR2 SVGAGI (reference sequence). The CDR3 sequence: CASSASYEQYF. CDR3 coding DNA: TGTGCCAGCAGCGCTTCCTACGAGCAGTACTTC.

The chain has TRBV19 and TRBJ1-1; D is uncertain. CDR3 length equals 12 residues. The V end lost 6 bases, the J end lost 3 bases, and 8 bases lay between the germline ends. Looked up from germline, CDR1 is LNHDA and CDR2 is SQIVND (reference sequence). The CDR3 reads CASRGAYTEAFF. CDR3 nucleotide sequence: TGTGCCAGTAGGGGAGCTTACACTGAAGCTTTCTTT.

This clone was found once. This chain joins TRBV19 and TRBJ2-5; no definite D call. V lost 7 bases to trimming and J lost 5 bases, with 14 bases between them. There are 13 residues in the CDR3. Per germline, CDR1 LNHDA and CDR2 SQIVND (reference sequence). For the CDR3, the DNA is TGTGCCAGTAAGAGGACGCAGGAGGAGACCCAGTACTTC. It codes for CASKRTQEETQYF.

This clone came up many times. The chain has TRBV7-9 and TRBJ2-3, with 14 bases matching TRBD2. Losses at the gene ends were 6 bases for V and 6 bases for J; bases not matched to a gene: 5. Germline CDR1 SEHNR, CDR2 FQNEAQ (reference sequence). This CDR3 comprises 15 residues. CDR3 region: CASSRTSGGPDTQYF. In nucleotides, the CDR3 is TGTGCCAGCAGTCGGACTAGCGGGGGGCCCGATACGCAGTATTTT.

This clone was seen just once. Written as DNA, the CDR3 is TGCAGCGTTAGCAGATCGATGAACACTGAAGCTTTCTTT. Its translation: CSVSRSMNTEAFF. The V and J genes are TRBV29-1 and TRBJ1-1, with D hard to call. This CDR3 spans 13 amino acids. The V end lost 5 bases, the J end lost 0 bases, and 10 bases lay between the germline ends. Germline V CDR1 and CDR2: SQVTM, ANQGSEA.

The chain links TRBV5-4 to TRBJ2-1; 10 bases map to TRBD2. The germline CDR1 and CDR2 sequences are SGHNT and YYREEE (reference sequence). CDR3 size: 15 residues. The trim removed 0 bases at V and 6 bases at J, leaving 3 bases unmatched. The CDR3 spells CASSLDSGRANEQFF. The DNA of the CDR3 is TGTGCCAGCAGCTTGGACAGCGGGAGGGCCAATGAGCAGTTCTTC.

In nucleotides, the CDR3 is TGTGCCAGCAGCTACACCGGGACAGCTGGTGAAAAACTGTTTTTT. Encoded protein: CASSYTGTAGEKLFF. V and J are TRBV5-5 and TRBJ1-4, with 7 bases identical to TRBD1. The CDR3 extends over 15 amino acids. J lost 7 bases, V lost 3 bases, and 9 bases had no gene match. CDR1 is SGHKS and CDR2 is YYEKEE in the germline V gene (reference sequence). The variable domain in full, completed from reference TRBV5-5 and TRBJ1-4, reads DAGVTQSPTHLIKTRGQQVTLRCSPISGHKSVSWYQQVLGQGPQFIFQYYEKEERGRGNFPDRFSARQFPNYSSELNVNALLLGDSALYLCASSYTGTAGEKLFFGSGTQLSVL.

The chain employs TRBV7-2 and TRBJ2-7; the D call may be TRBD1 or TRBD2 (6 bases each). The germline CDR1 and CDR2 sequences are SGHTA and FQGNSA. V lost 1 base and J 4 bases, leaving 14 bases between the germline ends. The CDR3 has 15 amino acids. The CDR3 region is CASSLDLGGWYEQYF. The CDR3 bases are TGTGCCAGCAGCTTAGACTTGGGGGGCTGGTACGAGCAGTACTTC.

The V gene is TRBV9, the J gene TRBJ2-3; TRBD2 agrees at 10 bases. This CDR3 region has 17 residues. CDR1 and CDR2 from the germline V gene are SGDLS and YYNGEE. The V and J ends lost 3 bases and 1 base, in that order; junction bases with no gene match: 8. CDR3 protein: CASSESLAGARTDTQYF. DNA of the CDR3: TGTGCCAGCAGCGAGTCCCTAGCGGGAGCCCGCACAGATACGCAGTATTTT.

The V gene is TRBV5-4, the J gene TRBJ1-3, with D perhaps TRBD1 (6 bases). This CDR3 is built from 17 residues. In germline, CDR1 is SGHNT, CDR2 YYREEE (reference sequence). V was shortened by 4 bases and J by 0 bases, with 17 bases between the two germline ends. DNA for the CDR3: TGTGCCAGCAGCGAAGGGGGGAGGGATTTCTCTGGAAACACCATATATTTT. Protein sequence: CASSEGGRDFSGNTIYF.

The V and J genes are TRBV18 and TRBJ2-2; possible D gene TRBD2, 5 bases. Trimming cost V 3 bases and J 6 bases, with 11 bases left between them. Germline lookup yields CDR1 KGHSH and CDR2 LQKENI. The CDR3 sequence is 14 residues long. Here the CDR3 reads CASSPERMAGELFF. The CDR3 DNA sequence: TGTGCCAGCTCACCGGAGCGGATGGCCGGGGAGCTGTTTTTT.

This chain connects TRBV11-2 to TRBJ2-3; TRBD2 matches at 9 bases. V was clipped by 1 base and J by 4 bases; unmatched bases: 3. Germline V gene sequence: CDR1 SGHAT, CDR2 FQNNGV. The CDR3 is made up of 15 amino acids. The CDR3 nucleotides are TGTGCCAGCAGCTTAGGCGGGAGGGCCGCAGATACGCAGTATTTT. Translated, it gives CASSLGGRAADTQYF.

CDR3 DNA: TGTGCCATCACCCCCGGACAGGGGACAGATACGCAGTATTTT. It encodes CAITPGQGTDTQYF. This sequence joins TRBV10-3 and TRBJ2-3; 9 positions agree with TRBD1. Germline V gives CDR1 ENHRY, CDR2 SYGVKD. V dropped 7 bases and J dropped 3; count of bases not matched to a gene: 5. CDR3 length: 14 residues.

The sample holds one count of this clone. The chain is built from TRBV5-1 and TRBJ2-3; 10 positions agree with TRBD2. J gave up 3 bases and V 0 bases, and 13 bases lay outside the gene matches. Germline values: CDR1 SGHRS, CDR2 YFSETQ. The CDR3 extends over 19 amino acids. CDR3 residues: CASSLARAAGGSITDTQYF. CDR3 nucleotides: TGCGCCAGCAGCTTGGCCCGTGCAGCGGGGGGGTCGATAACAGATACGCAGTATTTT. Supplemented by reference TRBV5-1 and TRBJ2-3, the full variable domain reads KAGVTQTPRYLIKTRGQQVTLSCSPISGHRSVSWYQQTPGQGLQFLFEYFSETQRNKGNFPGRFSGRQFSNSRSEMNVSTLELGDSALYLCASSLARAAGGSITDTQYFGPGTRLTVL.

V and J are TRBV19 and TRBJ1-1, with D hard to call. This CDR3 contains 16 residues. V was shortened by 5 bases and J by 2 bases, with 18 bases between the two germline ends. In germline, CDR1 is LNHDA, CDR2 SQIVND (reference sequence). The chain's CDR3 is CASSLLIPSGNTEAFF. The DNA for the CDR3 is TGTGCCAGTAGTCTTCTAATACCCAGCGGAAACACTGAAGCTTTCTTT.

V is TRBV7-2 and J is TRBJ2-1, with D possibly being TRBD1 (5 bases). Trimming took off 5 bases at V and 8 bases at J, with 16 bases between the two ends. There are 14 residues in the CDR3. CDR1 and CDR2 from the germline V gene are SGHTA and FQGNSA. The CDR3 DNA reads as TGTGCCAGCAGCCTGGGGCAGGGTAACTATGAGCAGTTCTTC. The encoded protein is CASSLGQGNYEQFF.

Comment on this clone: Other DNA sequences in the sample encode the same CDR3. The chain is built from TRBV7-6 and TRBJ2-7; possible D gene TRBD1, 6 bases. With 0 bases removed from V and 7 bases from J, the gap between germline ends came to 10 bases. The CDR3 has 13 amino acids. Germline assignment: CDR1 SGHVS and CDR2 FNYEAQ. The CDR3 region has the DNA TGTGCCAGCAGCTTAGCGAGAGGGGGAGAGCAGTACTTC. Translated: CASSLARGGEQYF.

This clone was counted a few times. This rearrangement joins TRBV5-1 to TRBJ2-3; 8 bases are a match to TRBD2. Trimming cost V 4 bases and J 2 bases; bases outside gene matches: 9. The CDR3 has 16 residues. Germline CDR1 and CDR2: SGHRS and YFSETQ. The DNA of the CDR3 is TGCGCCAGCAGCCAGGGGCCGGGACTAGACACAGATACGCAGTATTTT. Translating it yields CASSQGPGLDTDTQYF.

The V and J genes are TRBV19 and TRBJ2-1, with D hard to call. The CDR3 is made up of 13 amino acids. Trimming pared 3 bases from V and 3 bases from J, leaving 6 bases between. Looked up from germline, CDR1 is LNHDA and CDR2 is SQIVND (reference sequence). The CDR3 region is CASSMGNYNEQFF. The DNA of the CDR3 is TGTGCCAGTAGTATGGGCAACTACAATGAGCAGTTCTTC.

This clone was seen a handful of times. This chain uses TRBV6-1 with TRBJ1-4, with 7 nucleotides matching TRBD1. The CDR3 consists of 14 residues. The germline V gene has CDR1 MNHNS and CDR2 SASEGT. Unmatched junction bases numbered 7, after V lost 2 bases and J lost 10 bases. DNA for the CDR3: TGTGCCAGCAGTGAAACAGGGGCGAGGGGAAAACTGTTTTTT. Amino acids: CASSETGARGKLFF.

The CDR3 is CSASARETHHF. CDR3 nucleotide sequence: TGCAGTGCTAGTGCCAGGGAGACTCATCACTTT. The chain joins TRBV20-1 to TRBJ1-6; tentatively, D is TRBD1 (5 bases). Trimming took 3 bases from V and 19 from J, leaving 16 bases between them. The CDR3 loop spans 11 amino acids. Germline V CDR1 and CDR2: DFQATT, SNEGSKA (reference sequence).

The rearrangement joins TRBV4-1 to TRBJ1-4; D uncertain. Per the germline V gene, CDR1 is MGHRA and CDR2 is YSYEKL. The CDR3 extends over 16 amino acids. V lost 2 bases, J lost 8 bases, and 18 bases lay in between. The CDR3 DNA is TGCGCCAGCAGCCAATCAACGTGGGGAGGGAGGGAAAAACTGTTTTTT. Translated, it gives CASSQSTWGGREKLFF.

V gene TRBV6-6 combines with J gene TRBJ2-5; 7 bases fit TRBD1. Germline V gene data show CDR1 as MNHNY and CDR2 as SVGAGI (reference sequence). This CDR3 is built from 14 residues. V lost 4 bases, J lost 1 base, and 3 bases stayed unmatched. The chain's CDR3 is CASSSGQSQETQYF. CDR3 DNA sequence: TGTGCCAGCAGTTCGGGACAGAGCCAAGAGACCCAGTACTTC.

The chain joins TRBV28 to TRBJ1-2, with D hard to call. CDR3 size: 15 residues. Germline V gene sequence: CDR1 MDHEN, CDR2 SYDVKM. Trimming cost V 4 bases and J 2 bases, with 14 bases left between them. Here the CDR3 DNA reads TGTGCCAGCAGTTCGTCGACCTTGGGGAACTATGGCTACACCTTC. This sequence encodes CASSSSTLGNYGYTF.